Each of the 20 T cell receptor beta chains below was sequenced from the same sample in a study of identical twins. MiXCR, applied by TCRdb to the 5' RACE reads, yields one record per CDR3 protein. The sample holds roughly 290,000 distinct CDR3 sequences; less than 9% are singletons and the top ten take over 2%. The same sample was also studied in work on yellow fever vaccine responses in identical twins.

The sequenced sample consisted of memory (CD45RO+) T cells sorted from blood. The receptors were sampled from a woman aged 18-30 years in good health.

This clonotype was observed a handful of times. In DNA, the CDR3 is TGTGCCAGCAGGGGACAGGGGGCATTTCAGCCCCAGCATTTT. This gives the protein CASRGQGAFQPQHF. The J gene is TRBJ1-5, the V gene TRBV27, with 12 bases matching TRBD1. V was pared by 6 bases and J by 6 bases, with 3 bases of the junction left unmatched. This CDR3 has 14 residues. Germline lookup yields CDR1 MNHEY and CDR2 SMNVEV (reference sequence).

The sample holds many counts of this clonotype. The chain has TRBV12-3 or TRBV12-4 and TRBJ2-1; TRBD2 might be the D (5 bases). The V and J ends lost 7 bases and 0 bases respectively, with 13 bases between them. This CDR3 region has 15 residues. The CDR3 sequence: CASTLKRTSYNEQFF. CDR3 DNA sequence: TGTGCCAGCACTCTCAAGCGGACCTCCTACAATGAGCAGTTCTTC.

This clonotype came up a few times. The V and J genes are TRBV15 and TRBJ1-2, with 8 bases lining up with TRBD1. The CDR3 covers 14 residues. The germline V gene encodes CDR1 LNHNV and CDR2 YYDKDF (reference sequence). V shed 5 bases, J shed 3 bases, and the junction held 5 bases outside the gene matches. CDR3 DNA: TGTGCCACCAGCTTGGACAGGGTCGACTATGGCTACACCTTC. This encodes CATSLDRVDYGYTF.

This clonotype was found a few times. The chain has TRBV20-1 and TRBJ1-2; D may be TRBD1 (6 bases). The CDR3 has 15 residues. V gave up 1 base and J gave up 7 bases, with 19 bases separating them. Germline loops: CDR1 DFQATT, CDR2 SNEGSKA (reference sequence). The CDR3 sequence: CSARVPEGVSSGYTF. CDR3 DNA: TGCAGTGCTAGAGTCCCCGAGGGGGTCTCAAGTGGCTACACCTTC.

Regarding this clonotype: This CDR3 is missing its conserved last phenylalanine or tryptophan, likely due to a read error. The chain links TRBV5-1 to TRBJ2-3; D call uncertain. Trimming left V 9 bases short and J 0 bases short, with 14 bases between. The CDR3 has 14 residues. Germline loops: CDR1 SGHRS, CDR2 YFSETQ. The CDR3 loop reads CANYMGISTDTQYS. As DNA, the CDR3 is TGCGCCAACTACATGGGAATAAGCACAGATACGCAGTATTCT.

This clonotype was counted many times. The V and J genes are TRBV4-2 and TRBJ1-1, with D possibly TRBD1 on 6 matching bases. This CDR3 is built from 15 residues. The germline V and J ends were trimmed by 5 bases and 1 base, with 14 bases remaining between them. CDR1 and CDR2 (germline): LGHNA, YNFKEQ. The CDR3 sequence is CASSNPGGSNTEAFF. The CDR3 DNA follows: TGTGCCAGCAGCAATCCTGGGGGCTCGAACACTGAAGCTTTCTTT.

The chain is built from TRBV6-4 and TRBJ2-1; TRBD2 aligns across 7 bases. V shed 0 bases, J shed 4 bases, and the junction held 3 bases outside the gene matches. This CDR3 has 15 amino acids. The germline CDR1 and CDR2 sequences are MRHNA and SNTAGT. CDR3 sequence (DNA): TGTGCCAGCAGTGACTCGGGGGGGGAGTACAATGAGCAGTTCTTC. It is translated as CASSDSGGEYNEQFF.

This chain connects TRBV25-1 to TRBJ1-2, with 11 bases identical to TRBD1. This CDR3 has 15 residues. Germline values: CDR1 MGHDK, CDR2 SYGVNS. Trimming cost V 5 bases and J 4 bases; bases outside gene matches: 6. For the CDR3, the DNA is TGTGCCAGCAGTCGGGGACAGGGGGTTTCCTATGGCTACACCTTC. As protein: CASSRGQGVSYGYTF.

This clonotype was seen a handful of times. The rearrangement uses TRBV7-2 and TRBJ2-7; 7 bases agree with TRBD2. The CDR3 sequence is 16 residues long. J was trimmed by 5 bases and V by 2 bases; bases with no gene match: 12. Germline CDR1 reads SGHTA; CDR2 reads FQGNSA. The CDR3 is CASSLKLKLAFHEQYF. For the CDR3, the DNA is TGTGCCAGCAGCTTAAAATTAAAACTAGCGTTCCACGAGCAGTACTTC.

V usage is TRBV5-5 and J usage is TRBJ1-5; D possibly corresponds to TRBD1 (5 bases). The V gene lost 0 bases and the J gene lost 0 bases, with 10 bases spanning the gap. The CDR3 loop spans 16 amino acids. Germline CDR1 is SGHKS and CDR2 is YYEKEE (reference sequence). The CDR3 loop is CASSLDPGNSNQPQHF. As DNA, the CDR3 is TGTGCCAGCAGCTTGGACCCAGGGAATAGCAATCAGCCCCAGCATTTT. The entire variable domain, with the rest obtained from reference TRBV5-5 and TRBJ1-5, is as follows: DAGVTQSPTHLIKTRGQQVTLRCSPISGHKSVSWYQQVLGQGPQFIFQYYEKEERGRGNFPDRFSARQFPNYSSELNVNALLLGDSALYLCASSLDPGNSNQPQHFGDGTRLSIL.

This clonotype was seen repeatedly, ten times or more. The rearrangement links TRBV3-1 to TRBJ1-1, with D tentatively TRBD1 (6 bases). The V end was cut by 3 bases, the J end by 8 bases, with 13 bases between. This CDR3 has 13 amino acids. Germline CDR1 and CDR2: LGHDT and YNNKEL (reference sequence). The CDR3 spells CASSHRGGLEAFF. Written as DNA, the CDR3 is TGTGCCAGCAGCCATCGAGGGGGTCTGGAAGCTTTCTTT.

This clonotype occurred a few times. The chain links TRBV20-1 to TRBJ2-3; 16 positions agree with TRBD2. Per the germline V gene, CDR1 is DFQATT and CDR2 is SNEGSKA (reference sequence). The CDR3 extends over 17 amino acids. With V trimmed by 3 bases and J by 6 bases, 9 bases remained unmatched. This CDR3 is CSARGLAGGPERDTQYF. In DNA, the CDR3 is TGCAGTGCTAGGGGACTAGCGGGGGGGCCCGAGCGTGATACGCAGTATTTT.

This clonotype was recorded at least ten times. The V call is TRBV27, the J call TRBJ1-2, with D possibly being TRBD1 (5 bases). The V gene lost 0 bases and the J gene lost 1 base, with 6 bases spanning the gap. There are 14 residues in the CDR3. Germline CDR1 MNHEY, CDR2 SMNVEV (reference sequence). The CDR3 is CASSLSQGNYGYTF. The CDR3 region has the DNA TGTGCCAGCAGTTTATCCCAGGGTAACTATGGCTACACCTTC.

This clonotype was seen repeatedly, ten times or more. V usage is TRBV14 and J usage is TRBJ1-5, with a tentative D call TRBD1 (5 bases). The germline V gene has CDR1 SGHDN and CDR2 FVKESK. Trimming shortened V by 3 bases and J by 4 bases, and 10 bases separated the two germline ends. The CDR3 is 14 residues long. CDR3 protein: CASSHSGRNQPQHF. CDR3 DNA: TGTGCCAGCAGCCATTCGGGACGGAATCAGCCCCAGCATTTT.

This clonotype was counted ten times or more. At one of its ends the junction is not consistent with the germline gene, which may arise from a read error. J is TRBJ2-3 and V is TRBV28; D is undetermined. CDR1 is MDHEN, CDR2 SYDVKM, per germline. The length of the CDR3 is 13 residues. For the CDR3, the DNA is TGTGCCAGCAGTTTTACGGGCACGGATACGCAGTATTTT. It specifies CASSFTGTDTQYF. Based on the CDR3 plus reference TRBV28 and TRBJ2-3, the full variable domain is DVKVTQSSRYLVKRTGEKVFLECVQDMDHENMFWYRQDPGLGLRLIYFSYDVKMKEKGDIPEGYSVSREKKERFSLILESASTNQTSMYLCASSFTGTDTQYFGPGTRLTVL.

This clonotype came up many times. The chain has TRBV6-1 and TRBJ2-1; 9 bases are shared with TRBD2. Per the germline V gene, CDR1 is MNHNS and CDR2 is SASEGT. The CDR3 is made up of 15 amino acids. J was trimmed by 1 base and V by 5 bases; bases with no gene match: 3. DNA for the CDR3: TGTGCCAGCAGTCCAGCGGGGGGTTCCTACAATGAGCAGTTCTTC. Its translation is CASSPAGGSYNEQFF.

The V and J genes are TRBV9 and TRBJ2-1; 9 bases fit TRBD2. The CDR3 loop spans 15 amino acids. The germline V gene encodes CDR1 SGDLS and CDR2 YYNGEE. Trimming removed 4 bases from V and 12 bases from J; junction bases left unmatched: 14. CDR3 in DNA: TGTGCCAGCAGCCCCAGACTAGCGGACCCCCTGGGGCAGTTCTTC. Its translation: CASSPRLADPLGQFF.

The table lists this clonotype with a few counts. The chain links TRBV12-3 or TRBV12-4 to TRBJ2-7; D call uncertain. CDR3 length equals 13 residues. The ends were cut back, 1 base at V and 2 bases at J, with 6 bases in the middle. CDR3 region: CASSLDRPYEQYF. The CDR3 coding sequence is TGTGCCAGCAGTTTAGACAGACCCTACGAGCAGTACTTC.

This chain uses TRBV6-5 with TRBJ2-5, with D possibly matching TRBD1 (6 bases). Germline lookup yields CDR1 MNHEY and CDR2 SVGAGI. The CDR3 runs 16 residues. Deletions cut 0 bases from V and 5 bases from J, with 16 bases between. CDR3 protein: CASSYSYRVGMETQYF. CDR3 coding DNA: TGTGCCAGCAGTTACTCCTACAGGGTGGGGATGGAGACCCAGTACTTC.

This clonotype was observed at least ten times. The V call is TRBV29-1, the J call TRBJ2-3; 12 nucleotides line up with TRBD2. The germline V gene encodes CDR1 SQVTM and CDR2 ANQGSEA. CDR3 length equals 15 residues. V trimming: 7 bases; J trimming: 5 bases; junction bases outside the gene matches: 10. The CDR3 DNA reads TGCAGCGCTTCCGGACTAGCGGGGTTGGTAGATACGCAGTATTTT. Protein product: CSASGLAGLVDTQYF.